The 31 T cell receptor beta chains below come from one sample, sequenced in a study of shared clonotypes between healthy human individuals. Data came from immunoSEQ multiplex PCR; TCRdb stores just in-frame clones and leaves some out. The data contain about 360,000 clones, over 70% of them singletons. Material: memory CD4+ T cells sorted from blood. The subset denotes: CD45RA-negative fraction. The receptors here all came from a man younger than 40 in good health.

The J gene is TRBJ2-2, the V gene TRBV5-4; D remains ambiguous. Germline CDR1 is SGHNT and CDR2 is YYREEE (reference sequence). The CDR3 is 14 amino acids. V lost 0 bases and J 3 bases, leaving 6 bases between the germline ends. The CDR3 DNA sequence: TGTGCCAGCAGCTTGGGAGTGGACACCGGGGAGCTGTTTTTT. As protein: CASSLGVDTGELFF.

This clone was observed many times. V and J are TRBV2 and TRBJ1-5, with unresolved D. Trimming cost V 8 bases and J 1 base, with 9 bases left between them. The CDR3 has 13 residues. The germline CDR1 and CDR2 sequences are SNHLY and FYNNEI. Here the CDR3 reads CASCLQSNQPQHF. CDR3 sequence (DNA): TGTGCCAGCTGTTTGCAGAGCAATCAGCCCCAGCATTTT.

There are a few counts of this clone. The chain couples TRBV18 to TRBJ2-5; D gene unclear. The CDR3 has 13 amino acids. Germline lookup yields CDR1 KGHSH and CDR2 LQKENI. The V end was cut by 3 bases, the J end by 5 bases, with 10 bases between. The CDR3: CASSPPPSETQYF. CDR3 in DNA: TGTGCCAGCTCACCCCCCCCTTCGGAGACCCAGTACTTC.

The V call is TRBV27, the J call TRBJ2-1; TRBD2 agrees at 15 bases. The CDR3 length is 20 residues. Losses at the gene ends were 2 bases for V and 5 bases for J; bases not matched to a gene: 13. Per germline, CDR1 MNHEY and CDR2 SMNVEV (reference sequence). The CDR3 reads CASSLRLWGRTSGRDNEQFF. Here the CDR3 DNA reads TGTGCCAGCAGTTTAAGGCTTTGGGGGCGGACTAGCGGGAGGGACAATGAGCAGTTCTTC.

This clone was recorded a few times. The chain couples TRBV6-1 to TRBJ1-2; D perhaps matches TRBD1 (5 bases). Trimming stripped 7 bases from V and 7 bases from J, with 19 bases between. Looked up from germline, CDR1 is MNHNS and CDR2 is SASEGT. This CDR3 region has 14 residues. CDR3 in amino acids: CASNTQAVRSGYTF. In nucleotides, the CDR3 is TGTGCCAGCAACACACAGGCCGTGCGGAGTGGCTACACCTTC.

The CDR3 loop is CASSVRVGEQFF. The CDR3 nucleotides read TGCGCCAGCAGTGTTAGAGTTGGCGAGCAGTTCTTC. The V and J genes are TRBV10-2 and TRBJ2-1; D uncertain. The V end lost 4 bases, the J end lost 10 bases, and 11 bases lay between the germline ends. This CDR3 region has 12 residues. Germline V gives CDR1 WSHSY, CDR2 SAAADI.

The DNA of the CDR3 is TGTGCCAGCATCAGGGGGACTGAAGCTTTCTTT. The encoded protein is CASIRGTEAFF. The genes are TRBV6-8 and TRBJ1-1, with 7 bases fitting TRBD1. With 7 bases clipped from V and 5 bases from J, the junction kept 1 base outside the gene matches. The CDR3 is 11 amino acids. Per the germline V gene, CDR1 is MNHGY and CDR2 is SAAAGT.

The table lists this clone with many counts. This CDR3 is also generated by other DNA sequences in the sample. The V gene is TRBV5-4, the J gene TRBJ2-7; 8 bases fit TRBD2. Germline CDR1 and CDR2: SGHNT and YYREEE (reference sequence). The V and J ends lost 6 bases and 0 bases, in that order; junction bases with no gene match: 17. The CDR3 spans 18 residues. The CDR3 DNA reads TGTGCCAGCACCTACAACGGGGTAGCGGGACGGGCCTCCTACGAGCAGTACTTC. Translated: CASTYNGVAGRASYEQYF.

V gene TRBV6-1 combines with J gene TRBJ1-1; D gene ambiguous. Germline assignment: CDR1 MNHNS and CDR2 SASEGT. The CDR3 is 15 amino acids. V was trimmed by 3 bases and J by 0 bases, leaving 11 bases between them. The CDR3 loop is CASSEGHFLNTEAFF. For the CDR3, the DNA is TGTGCCAGCAGTGAGGGCCATTTCCTGAACACTGAAGCTTTCTTT.

The chain combines TRBV6-6 with TRBJ1-5; D ambiguous. Trimming left V 7 bases short and J 0 bases short, with 10 bases between. Germline V gene lookup returns CDR1 MNHNY and CDR2 SVGAGI (reference sequence). The CDR3 is 14 amino acids. CDR3 residues: CASMDADSNQPQHF. CDR3 DNA: TGTGCCAGCATGGACGCCGATAGCAATCAGCCCCAGCATTTT.

The sample holds one count of this clone. The chain links TRBV7-2 to TRBJ1-4; D gene unclear. Germline CDR1 SGHTA, CDR2 FQGNSA. This CDR3 contains 15 residues. The V end was cut by 5 bases, the J end by 5 bases, with 15 bases between. The CDR3 region has the DNA TGTGCCAGCAGCCCCTCCGGGCATAGCAATGAAAAACTGTTTTTT. Amino acid sequence: CASSPSGHSNEKLFF.

This clone has a single count. The gene calls are TRBV5-1 and TRBJ2-7; D unclear. CDR1 is SGHRS and CDR2 is YFSETQ in the germline V gene. V was cut by 1 base and J by 7 bases, with 9 bases left in between. This CDR3 has 12 amino acids. Here the CDR3 DNA reads TGCGCCAGCAGCTTGCCAGAACGGGAGCAGTACTTC. This gives the protein CASSLPEREQYF. The full variable domain, completed using reference TRBV5-1 and TRBJ2-7, is KAGVTQTPRYLIKTRGQQVTLSCSPISGHRSVSWYQQTPGQGLQFLFEYFSETQRNKGNFPGRFSGRQFSNSRSEMNVSTLELGDSALYLCASSLPEREQYFGPGTRLTVT.

This clone was observed at least ten times. This chain links TRBV11-2 with TRBJ2-2; TRBD1 matches 7 bases. After removal of 6 bases from V and 4 bases from J, the junction contained 8 bases not matched to a gene. Looked up from germline, CDR1 is SGHAT and CDR2 is FQNNGV. This CDR3 comprises 15 residues. CDR3 protein: CASRPQGSVTGELFF. The CDR3 nucleotides read TGTGCCAGCAGGCCACAGGGGTCAGTCACCGGGGAGCTGTTTTTT. The entire variable domain, with the rest obtained from reference TRBV11-2 and TRBJ2-2, is as follows: EAGVAQSPRYKIIEKRQSVAFWCNPISGHATLYWYQQILGQGPKLLIQFQNNGVVDDSQLPKDRFSAERLKGVDSTLKIQPAKLEDSAVYLCASRPQGSVTGELFFGEGSRLTVL.

This clone was seen a handful of times. The rearrangement links TRBV20-1 to TRBJ1-1, with no clear D. CDR1 DFQATT and CDR2 SNEGSKA come from the germline V gene (reference sequence). The CDR3 totals 11 residues. The germline V and J ends were trimmed by 5 bases and 6 bases, with 10 bases remaining between them. For the CDR3, the DNA is TGCAGTGCTTTGTTGGTCCCTGAAGCTTTCTTT. Protein sequence: CSALLVPEAFF.

The genes are TRBV5-6 and TRBJ2-2; the match to TRBD1 covers 7 bases. This CDR3 region has 16 residues. CDR1 is SGHDT and CDR2 is YYEEEE in the germline V gene. V gave up 0 bases and J gave up 5 bases; unmatched junction bases: 7. CDR3 in amino acids: CASSLDPTGRTGELFF. CDR3 nucleotide sequence: TGTGCCAGCAGCTTGGACCCGACAGGGCGGACCGGGGAGCTGTTTTTT. The full variable domain, rest sourced from reference TRBV5-6 and TRBJ2-2, is DAGVTQSPTHLIKTRGQQVTLRCSPKSGHDTVSWYQQALGQGPQFIFQYYEEEERQRGNFPDRFSGHQFPNYSSELNVNALLLGDSALYLCASSLDPTGRTGELFFGEGSRLTVL.

The rearrangement uses TRBV30 and TRBJ2-5; D remains unclear. The V end lost 0 bases, the J end lost 1 base, and 6 bases lay between the germline ends. CDR1 and CDR2 (germline): GTSNPN, SVGIG (reference sequence). The CDR3 runs 13 residues. The CDR3 DNA is TGTGCCTGGAGTGTTAGTCGCCAAGAGACCCAGTACTTC. Translation: CAWSVSRQETQYF. Full variable domain (outside the CDR3, taken from reference TRBV30 and TRBJ2-5): SQTIHQWPATLVQPVGSPLSLECTVEGTSNPNLYWYRQAAGRGLQLLFYSVGIGQISSEVPQNLSASRPQDRQFILSSKKLLLSDSGFYLCAWSVSRQETQYFGPGTRLLVL.

The CDR3 protein is CATSRATTGFKLFF. CDR3 DNA: TGTGCCACCAGCAGGGCGACGACAGGGTTCAAACTGTTTTTT. This sequence joins TRBV15 and TRBJ1-4, with TRBD1 matching over 7 bases. There are 14 residues in the CDR3. CDR1 is LNHNV, CDR2 YYDKDF, per germline (reference sequence). With 3 bases clipped from V and 11 bases from J, the junction kept 9 bases outside the gene matches.

V is TRBV11-2 and J is TRBJ2-7, with D unclear. Trimming removed 5 bases from V and 0 bases from J, with 5 bases in between. The CDR3 covers 12 residues. Germline V gene lookup returns CDR1 SGHAT and CDR2 FQNNGV. CDR3 residues: CASSANSYEQYF. CDR3 DNA sequence: TGTGCCAGCAGCGCGAACTCCTACGAGCAGTACTTC.

This clone was picked up many times. DNA of the CDR3: TGTGCCAGCAGCGGGGGTGGGGCTCTTCGCTACGAGCAGTACTTC. Residues: CASSGGGALRYEQYF. This chain links TRBV7-8 with TRBJ2-7; tentatively, D is TRBD1 or TRBD2 (5 bases each). The CDR3 is 15 residues long. The V end lost 5 bases, the J end lost 3 bases, and 17 bases lay between the germline ends. Germline V gene sequence: CDR1 SGHVS, CDR2 FQNEAQ. The full variable domain, completed using reference TRBV7-8 and TRBJ2-7, is GAGVSQSPRYKVAKRGQDVALRCDPISGHVSLFWYQQALGQGPEFLTYFQNEAQLDKSGLPSDRFFAERPEGSVSTLKIQRTQQEDSAVYLCASSGGGALRYEQYFGPGTRLTVT.

The chain combines TRBV7-3 with TRBJ2-7, with D possibly TRBD1 on 5 matching bases. With 5 bases removed from V and 6 bases from J, the gap between germline ends came to 14 bases. Germline CDR1 reads SGHTA; CDR2 reads FQGTGA. This CDR3 is built from 13 residues. CDR3 protein: CASSPGQVGEQYF. Written as DNA, the CDR3 is TGTGCCAGCAGCCCCGGACAAGTAGGCGAGCAGTACTTC.

This clone has a handful of counts. The chain is built from TRBV7-2 and TRBJ2-1, with D uncertain. This CDR3 has 13 residues. Trimming shortened V by 6 bases and J by 5 bases, and 11 bases separated the two germline ends. Germline V gene lookup returns CDR1 SGHTA and CDR2 FQGNSA. DNA of the CDR3: TGTGCCAGCAGTCAGCAGCCCAACAATGAGCAGTTCTTC. Translating it yields CASSQQPNNEQFF.

This sequence joins TRBV7-9 and TRBJ2-2, with 8 positions matching TRBD2. After removal of 7 bases from V and 6 bases from J, the junction contained 13 bases not matched to a gene. From germline, CDR1 is SEHNR and CDR2 FQNEAQ (reference sequence). The CDR3 extends over 16 amino acids. Here the CDR3 reads CASNPKRTSFSGELFF. The CDR3 DNA sequence: TGTGCCAGCAACCCGAAAAGGACTAGCTTTTCCGGGGAGCTGTTTTTT.

About this clone itself: At the DNA level, this CDR3 is encoded by other sequences in the same sample as well. The chain couples TRBV9 to TRBJ2-7; D not certain. The CDR3 extends over 15 amino acids. Germline V CDR1 and CDR2: SGDLS, YYNGEE. V was cut by 0 bases and J by 0 bases, with 10 bases left in between. The chain's CDR3 is CASSVGSASSYEQYF. CDR3 coding DNA: TGTGCCAGCAGCGTAGGATCCGCGAGCTCCTACGAGCAGTACTTC.

The rearrangement links TRBV25-1 to TRBJ2-3, with 15 positions matching TRBD2. The CDR3 spans 18 residues. J gave up 6 bases and V 6 bases, and 13 bases lay outside the gene matches. CDR1 and CDR2 from the germline V gene are MGHDK and SYGVNS. CDR3 protein: CASRKGSGTSGGMDTQYF. CDR3 DNA: TGTGCCAGCAGGAAGGGGTCTGGGACTAGCGGGGGGATGGATACGCAGTATTTT.

The V gene is TRBV5-1, the J gene TRBJ1-2; 7 nucleotides match TRBD1. The CDR3 covers 14 residues. Germline lookup yields CDR1 SGHRS and CDR2 YFSETQ. Losses at the gene ends were 3 bases for V and 2 bases for J; bases not matched to a gene: 4. The DNA for the CDR3 is TGCGCCAGCAGCTCCCGGGACAGCAACTATGGCTACACCTTC. It yields the protein CASSSRDSNYGYTF.

The chain carries TRBV6-5 and TRBJ1-2, with D possibly TRBD1 on 5 matching bases. V was clipped by 7 bases and J by 4 bases, with 13 bases between them. This CDR3 is 13 amino acids long. In germline, CDR1 is MNHEY, CDR2 SVGAGI. The CDR3 DNA follows: TGTGCCAGCAAGTGGGGGAGAGGCTATGGCTACACCTTC. This gives the protein CASKWGRGYGYTF.

The rearrangement joins TRBV7-2 to TRBJ2-5; D perhaps matches TRBD2 (6 bases). The CDR3 is 13 residues long. V was pared by 5 bases and J by 2 bases, with 9 bases between. Germline V gene sequence: CDR1 SGHTA, CDR2 FQGNSA. CDR3 bases: TGTGCCAGCAGCGGAGGGTTACAAGAGACCCAGTACTTC. Translating it yields CASSGGLQETQYF.

The CDR3 region is CSVVTEDYGYTF. The CDR3 coding sequence is TGCAGCGTTGTCACAGAAGACTATGGCTACACCTTC. V usage is TRBV29-1 and J usage is TRBJ1-2; no reliable D call. V gave up 4 bases and J gave up 3 bases, with 9 bases separating them. Per the germline V gene, CDR1 is SQVTM and CDR2 is ANQGSEA. This CDR3 region has 12 residues.

The chain links TRBV28 to TRBJ1-5; D remains unclear. CDR1 MDHEN and CDR2 SYDVKM come from the germline V gene. This CDR3 region has 16 residues. V lost 2 bases to trimming and J lost 9 bases, with 20 bases between them. CDR3 nucleotide sequence: TGTGCCAGCAGTTTACCCCGGTCAGGTTATGGAGGGCCCCAGCATTTT. It specifies CASSLPRSGYGGPQHF.

This chain links TRBV30 with TRBJ2-3; 8 bases align to TRBD2. V lost 6 bases and J lost 2; bases outside the gene matches: 4. This CDR3 is built from 13 residues. Germline V gives CDR1 GTSNPN, CDR2 SVGIG (reference sequence). The CDR3: CACAGGLTDTQYF. The CDR3 nucleotides are TGTGCCTGCGCGGGAGGACTCACAGATACGCAGTATTTT.

The genes are TRBV18 and TRBJ2-2; no clear D. Germline loops: CDR1 KGHSH, CDR2 LQKENI. V was shortened by 5 bases and J by 6 bases, with 7 bases between the two germline ends. There are 12 residues in the CDR3. For the CDR3, the DNA is TGTGCCAGCTCAAAATACGCCGGGGAGCTGTTTTTT. Protein sequence: CASSKYAGELFF.